This T cell receptor (beta chain) was sequenced during a study of T cell responses to AZD1222 COVID-19 vaccine (dated by TCRdb to about 2021). Context from the whole study: TCR sequencing was performed for approximately 240 trial participants, of whom about 200 were given two doses of AZD1222 and approximately 25 were given two doses of MenACWY control vaccine. Enrollment into the trials was organized by age into subgroups of 18-55, 56-69 and 70-plus years, and those subgroups contained roughly 150, 30 and 60 TCR-sequenced participants, respectively.

The time point label on this specimen signifies: baseline before first vaccination. The treatment or condition label on this specimen signifies: meningococcal conjugate vaccine given as trial control. Samples from vaccinated people were obtained from the UK trials COV001 and COV002, which included a single-blind randomized controlled phase 2/3 trial of AZD1222 (ChAdOx1 nCoV-19) in healthy adults. Trial participant PBMC samples were collected at day 0 and day 28 after the second dose for TCRbeta chain sequencing. The CDR3 regions of human TCRbeta chains were analyzed by immunosequencing. In the authors' own workflow: TCRs in the repertoires were matched against a reference library of SARS-CoV-2-specific TCRs that had been generated with the MIRA antigen-specificity platform. Breadth was defined as the fraction of unique TCRs that were SARS-CoV-2-associated. Depth was defined as the fraction of total T cells that were SARS-CoV-2-associated. Using the MIRA data, every spike-specific TCR was mapped to the spike region that the TCR reacted to and assigned to either a CD4 or a CD8 class. Log10-transformed breadth and depth values were compared by one-way ANOVA with Sidak's multiple comparisons tests. Drawn from immuneACCESS, this table holds only the in-frame rearrangements with V and J called that TCRdb kept. Clones are partly lost; checked studies trace under half to an unresolved V gene and leave the rest unexplained. V and J calls and clone size follow that table, whereas D and trimming were derived from the DNA. The sample records some 120,000 clones, roughly 85% of which are singletons. Around 19% of the sample lies in the top ten.

Worth noting for this clone: No antigen is known for it. No much larger clonotype is one base removed from it; base qualities were not supplied.

The full study reports these points: The 56-69-year group was small, and its depth increase did not reach significance, likely because of low power. Participants were mostly white British and included more females than males, and it was suggested by the authors that clonal diversity may have been underestimated. After two AZD1222 doses, spike-specific TCR breadth and depth were significantly higher than at day 0 and than in MenACWY recipients. CD4 TCRs associated with the vaccine covered the entire spike protein, and the dominant responses were in regions 160-218 and 743-854. Epitopes outside the regions mutated in the B.1.351 and B.1.1.7 variants were reportedly recognized by nearly half of the unique spike-specific TCRs. Because no day 14 peak-response samples were available, repertoires were characterized only after the peak T cell response. Conclusions about previously exposed vaccinees are limited because only a handful of AZD1222 recipients were SARS-CoV-2 seropositive at baseline.

V and J are truncated by 5 bases and 10 bases respectively, leaving an intervening sequence of 18 bases. Including the terminal cysteine and phenylalanine, the CDR3 comprises 14 residues. The retained sequence is limited to the CDR3, 42 bases, with the frame set at the first base. CDR1 and CDR2 are read off the germline V gene (reference sequence) as SEHNR and FQNEAQ. The sequences come from peripheral blood, collected on day 0 of MenACWY control vaccination. Rearrangement joined TRBV7-9 to TRBJ2-1; TRBD2 is a weak D gene call, 6 bases matching. This clonotype originated in an adult in good health. The nucleotide sequence is given as TGTGCCAGCAGCGCGACCCCGGGACTCGAAGAGCAGTTCTTC. Translated, it reads CASSATPGLEEQFF.